These 9 T cell receptor beta chains originate from one sample sequenced in a study of human T cells and chemical hapten exposure. TCRdb redid the calling of the RACE reads with MiXCR, one entry per CDR3 protein. The sample comprises 300,000 to 350,000 distinct CDR3 sequences, approximately 6.3% of which are singletons, and 8% to 9% rests with the top ten. Time point indicated: patch test 1, 2 weeks after DPC sensitization. Treatment denoted: therapeutic diphenylcyclopropenone sensitization with weekly scalp DPC. Source: whole blood, taken in connection with sensitization to the hapten diphenylcyclopropenone (DPC). These receptors came from a young woman with alopecia areata. Some clones in this sample may be carry-over from other donors' samples.

The chain has TRBV27 and TRBJ2-7; D tentatively fits TRBD1 or TRBD2 (7 bases each). Trimming cost V 6 bases and J 3 bases, with 15 bases left between them. Looked up from germline, CDR1 is MNHEY and CDR2 is SMNVEV (reference sequence). This CDR3 has 14 residues. CDR3 sequence reads: CASRRAGGVYEQYF. Here the CDR3 DNA reads TGTGCCAGCAGAAGAGCAGGGGGGGTCTACGAGCAGTACTTC.

The sample holds many counts of this clonotype. The V call is TRBV5-1, the J call TRBJ2-5; no definite D call. Trimming stripped 4 bases from V and 1 base from J, with 8 bases between. Per germline, CDR1 SGHRS and CDR2 YFSETQ. The CDR3 runs 13 residues. CDR3 amino acids: CASSGQPQETQYF. The CDR3 region has the DNA TGCGCCAGCAGCGGGCAGCCCCAAGAGACCCAGTACTTC.

This clonotype was seen at least ten times. The chain joins TRBV6-5 to TRBJ1-6; unclear D gene. V was clipped by 1 base and J by 10 bases, with 14 bases between them. Germline V gene data show CDR1 as MNHEY and CDR2 as SVGAGI. The CDR3 loop spans 15 amino acids. CDR3 sequence (DNA): TGTGCCAGCAGTTACTGGTTCAGGACGGGATCACCCCTCCACTTT. This encodes CASSYWFRTGSPLHF.

The chain carries TRBV4-2 and TRBJ1-6; the D is unclear. The V end was cut by 0 bases, the J end by 7 bases, with 16 bases between. CDR3 length equals 17 residues. Germline CDR1 is LGHNA and CDR2 is YNFKEQ. The CDR3: CASSQEPETGRNSPLHF. The CDR3 nucleotides are TGTGCCAGCAGCCAAGAGCCAGAGACGGGAAGAAATTCACCCCTCCACTTT.

This clonotype has just a few counts. V is TRBV9 and J is TRBJ2-3; D may be TRBD1 (5 bases). V was shortened by 2 bases and J by 1 base, with 20 bases between the two germline ends. The CDR3 consists of 18 residues. Germline CDR1 is SGDLS and CDR2 is YYNGEE. Here the CDR3 reads CASSVSPTASWGTDTQYF. DNA for the CDR3: TGTGCCAGCAGCGTCTCCCCGACAGCCTCATGGGGCACAGATACGCAGTATTTT.

The sample holds a few counts of this clonotype. The J gene is TRBJ1-3, the V gene TRBV2; D gene unclear. Trimming removed 0 bases at V and 8 bases at J, with 8 bases between. CDR3 length equals 13 residues. Germline V gives CDR1 SNHLY, CDR2 FYNNEI. The CDR3 DNA reads as TGTGCCAGCAGTGAAGCCAAAGTCGACACCATATATTTT. Amino acids: CASSEAKVDTIYF.

The sample holds a few counts of this clonotype. The CDR3 region has the DNA TGTGCCAGCAGGTCCATGGGGGCCACTCAGCCCCAGCATTTT. Translation: CASRSMGATQPQHF. This rearrangement joins TRBV6-2 or TRBV6-3 to TRBJ1-5; D possibly corresponds to TRBD1 (6 bases). The V gene's germline CDR1 is MNHEY and CDR2 SVGEGT. The CDR3 length is 14 residues. V gave up 6 bases and J gave up 6 bases, with 15 bases separating them.

As regards this clonotype: With a much larger clone just one base away, this may be a read error. This chain links TRBV21-1 with TRBJ1-5; TRBD1 is taken as the D call from the table, unchecked against the DNA. TRBV21-1 is deemed a pseudogene. The CDR3 runs to 15 residues. The CDR3: CASSEGRRLNQPQHF. The CDR3 DNA is TGTGCCAGCAGCGAGGGACGTCGACTCAATCAGCCCCAGCATTTT.

V gene TRBV11-2 combines with J gene TRBJ2-1; 9 bases fit TRBD2. The CDR3 totals 14 residues. The V and J ends lost 3 bases and 6 bases, in that order; junction bases with no gene match: 3. In germline, CDR1 is SGHAT, CDR2 FQNNGV. The CDR3 here is CASSFSGGRNEQFF. For the CDR3, the DNA is TGTGCCAGCAGCTTTAGCGGGGGCCGCAATGAGCAGTTCTTC.